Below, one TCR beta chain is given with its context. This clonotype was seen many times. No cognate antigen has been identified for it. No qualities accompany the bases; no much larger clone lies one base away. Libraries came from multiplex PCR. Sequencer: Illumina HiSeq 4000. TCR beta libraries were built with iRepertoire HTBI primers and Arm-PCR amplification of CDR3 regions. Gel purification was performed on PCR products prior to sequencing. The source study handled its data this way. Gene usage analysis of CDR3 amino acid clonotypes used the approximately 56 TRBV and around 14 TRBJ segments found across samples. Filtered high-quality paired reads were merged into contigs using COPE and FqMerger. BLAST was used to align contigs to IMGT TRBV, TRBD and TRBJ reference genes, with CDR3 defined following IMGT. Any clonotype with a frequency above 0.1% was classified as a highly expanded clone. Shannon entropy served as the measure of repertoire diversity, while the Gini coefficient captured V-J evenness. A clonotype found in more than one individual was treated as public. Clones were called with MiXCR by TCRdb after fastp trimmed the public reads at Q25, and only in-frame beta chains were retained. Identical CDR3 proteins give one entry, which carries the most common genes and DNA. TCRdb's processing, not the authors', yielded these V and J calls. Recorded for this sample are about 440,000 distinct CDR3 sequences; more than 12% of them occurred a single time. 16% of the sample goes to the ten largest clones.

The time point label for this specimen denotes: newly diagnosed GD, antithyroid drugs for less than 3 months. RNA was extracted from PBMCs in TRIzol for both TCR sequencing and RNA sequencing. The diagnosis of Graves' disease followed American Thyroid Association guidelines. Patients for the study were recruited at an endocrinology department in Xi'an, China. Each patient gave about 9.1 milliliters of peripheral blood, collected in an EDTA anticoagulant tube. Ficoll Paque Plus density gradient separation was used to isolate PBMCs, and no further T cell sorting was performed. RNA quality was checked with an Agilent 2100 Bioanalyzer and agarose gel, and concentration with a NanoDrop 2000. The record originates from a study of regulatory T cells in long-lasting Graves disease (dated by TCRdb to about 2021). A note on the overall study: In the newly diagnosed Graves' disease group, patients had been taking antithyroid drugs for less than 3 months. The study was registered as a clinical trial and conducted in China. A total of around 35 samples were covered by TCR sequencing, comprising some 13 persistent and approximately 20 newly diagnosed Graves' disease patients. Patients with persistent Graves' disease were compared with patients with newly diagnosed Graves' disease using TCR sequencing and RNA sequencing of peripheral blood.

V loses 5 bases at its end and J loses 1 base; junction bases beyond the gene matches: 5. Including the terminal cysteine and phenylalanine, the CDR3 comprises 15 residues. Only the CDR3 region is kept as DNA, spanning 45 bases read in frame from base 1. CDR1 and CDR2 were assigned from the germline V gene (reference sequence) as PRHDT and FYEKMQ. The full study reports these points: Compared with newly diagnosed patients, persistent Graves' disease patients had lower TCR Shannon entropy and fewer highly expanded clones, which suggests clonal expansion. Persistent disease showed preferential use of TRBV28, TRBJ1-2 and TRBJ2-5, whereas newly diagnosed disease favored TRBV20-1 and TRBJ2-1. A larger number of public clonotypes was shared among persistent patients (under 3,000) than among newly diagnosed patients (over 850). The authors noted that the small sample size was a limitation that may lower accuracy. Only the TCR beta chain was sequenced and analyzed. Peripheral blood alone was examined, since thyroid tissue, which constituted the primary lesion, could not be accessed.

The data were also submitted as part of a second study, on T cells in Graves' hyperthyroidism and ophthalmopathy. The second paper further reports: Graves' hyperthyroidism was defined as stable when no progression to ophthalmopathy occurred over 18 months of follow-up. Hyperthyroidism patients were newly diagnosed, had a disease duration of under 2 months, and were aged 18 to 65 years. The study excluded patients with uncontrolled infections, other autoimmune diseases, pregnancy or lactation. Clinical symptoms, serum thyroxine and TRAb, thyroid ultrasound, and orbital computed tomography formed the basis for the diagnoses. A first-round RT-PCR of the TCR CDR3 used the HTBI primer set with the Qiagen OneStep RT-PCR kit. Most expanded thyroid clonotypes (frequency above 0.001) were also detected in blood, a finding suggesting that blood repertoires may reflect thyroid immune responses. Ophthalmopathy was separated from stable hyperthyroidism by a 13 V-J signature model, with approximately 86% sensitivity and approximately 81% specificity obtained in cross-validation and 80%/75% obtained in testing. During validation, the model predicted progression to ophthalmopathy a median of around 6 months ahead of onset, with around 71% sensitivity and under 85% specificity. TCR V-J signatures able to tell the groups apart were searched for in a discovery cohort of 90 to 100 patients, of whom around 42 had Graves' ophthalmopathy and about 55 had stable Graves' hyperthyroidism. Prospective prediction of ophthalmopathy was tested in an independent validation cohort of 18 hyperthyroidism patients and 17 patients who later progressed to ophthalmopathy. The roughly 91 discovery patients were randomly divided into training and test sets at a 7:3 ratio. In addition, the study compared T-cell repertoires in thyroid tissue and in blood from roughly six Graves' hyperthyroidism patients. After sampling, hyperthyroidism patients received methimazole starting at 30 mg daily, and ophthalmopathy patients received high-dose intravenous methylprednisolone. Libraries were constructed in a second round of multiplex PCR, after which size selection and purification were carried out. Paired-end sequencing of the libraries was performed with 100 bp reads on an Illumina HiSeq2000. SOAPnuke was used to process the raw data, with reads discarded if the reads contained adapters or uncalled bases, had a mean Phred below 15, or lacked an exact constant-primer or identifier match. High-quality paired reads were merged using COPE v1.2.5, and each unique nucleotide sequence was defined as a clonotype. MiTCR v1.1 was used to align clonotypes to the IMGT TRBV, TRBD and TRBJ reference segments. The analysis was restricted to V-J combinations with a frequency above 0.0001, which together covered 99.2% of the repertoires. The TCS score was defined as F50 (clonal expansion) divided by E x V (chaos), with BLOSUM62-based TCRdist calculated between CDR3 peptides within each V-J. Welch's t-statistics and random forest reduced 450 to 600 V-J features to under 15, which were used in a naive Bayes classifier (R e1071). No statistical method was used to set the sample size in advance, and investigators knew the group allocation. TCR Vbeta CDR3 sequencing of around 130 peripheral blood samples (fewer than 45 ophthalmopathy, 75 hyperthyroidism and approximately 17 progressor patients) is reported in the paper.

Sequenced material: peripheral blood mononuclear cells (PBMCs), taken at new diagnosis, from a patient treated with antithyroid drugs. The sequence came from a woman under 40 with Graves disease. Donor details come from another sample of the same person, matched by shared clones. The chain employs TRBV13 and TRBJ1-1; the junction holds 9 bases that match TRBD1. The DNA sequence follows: TGTGCCAGCAGCCCCCGGGGACAGGGGAACACTGAAGCTTTCTTT. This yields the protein CASSPRGQGNTEAFF.